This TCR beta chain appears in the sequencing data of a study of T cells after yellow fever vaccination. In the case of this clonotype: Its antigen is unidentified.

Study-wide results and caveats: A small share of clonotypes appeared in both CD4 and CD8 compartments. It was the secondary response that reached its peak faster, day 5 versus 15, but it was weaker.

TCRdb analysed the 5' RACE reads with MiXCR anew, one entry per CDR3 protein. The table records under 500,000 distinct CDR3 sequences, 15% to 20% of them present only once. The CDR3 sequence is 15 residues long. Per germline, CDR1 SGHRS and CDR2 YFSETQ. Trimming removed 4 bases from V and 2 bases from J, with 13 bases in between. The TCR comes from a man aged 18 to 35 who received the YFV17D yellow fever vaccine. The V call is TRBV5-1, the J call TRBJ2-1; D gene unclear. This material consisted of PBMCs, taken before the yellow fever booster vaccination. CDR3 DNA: TGCGCCAGCAGCCTGCACCCTGCCCCCTACAATGAGCAGTTCTTC. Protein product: CASSLHPAPYNEQFF.